This T cell receptor beta chain was observed in a study of T cells in Graves' hyperthyroidism and ophthalmopathy. Study observations and caveats: In the blood, most expanded thyroid clonotypes above 0.001 appeared as well.

V was clipped by 4 bases and J by 0 bases, with 11 bases between them. This CDR3 region has 14 residues. The germline CDR1 and CDR2 sequences are SGHDT and YYEEEE. Worth noting for this clonotype: Antigen unknown.

Enrolled ophthalmopathy patients presented with a Clinical Activity Score of at least 3, a NOSPECS grade of at least 4, and disease duration under 3 months. Clinical symptoms, serum thyroxine and TRAb, thyroid ultrasound and orbital computed tomography were used for the diagnoses. The investigators amplified TCR beta CDR3 regions from RNA transcripts. The HTBI primer set drove a first-round RT-PCR of the TCR CDR3. TCRdb recomputed calls from the multiplex PCR reads with MiXCR, one row per CDR3 protein. The sample holds around 610,000 distinct CDR3 sequences, under 15% seen once. This TCR came from a woman aged 40-49 years with Graves' ophthalmopathy. The specimen sequenced was blood. The V gene is TRBV5-6, the J gene TRBJ2-7; D is unresolved. CDR3 sequence: CASSPRHSSYEQYF. CDR3 DNA: TGTGCCAGCAGCCCCCGACACAGCTCCTACGAGCAGTACTTC.